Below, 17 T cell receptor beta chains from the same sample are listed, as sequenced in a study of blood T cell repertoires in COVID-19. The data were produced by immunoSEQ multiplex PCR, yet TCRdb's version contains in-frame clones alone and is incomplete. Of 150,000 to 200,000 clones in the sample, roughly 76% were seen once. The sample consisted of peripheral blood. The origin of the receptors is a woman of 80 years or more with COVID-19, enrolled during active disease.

The CDR3 here is CAISDLAGGSYEQYF. The CDR3 DNA follows: TGTGCCATCAGTGATTTAGCGGGGGGCTCCTACGAGCAGTACTTC. The genes are TRBV10-3 and TRBJ2-7; TRBD2 matches 10 bases. Germline loops: CDR1 ENHRY, CDR2 SYGVKD. There are 15 residues in the CDR3. V was clipped by 3 bases and J by 0 bases; unmatched bases: 2.

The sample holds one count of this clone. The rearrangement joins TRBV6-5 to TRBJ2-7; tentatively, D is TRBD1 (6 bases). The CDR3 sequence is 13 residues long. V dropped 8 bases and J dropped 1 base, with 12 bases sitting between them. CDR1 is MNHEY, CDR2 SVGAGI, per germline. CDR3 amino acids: CASRHRASYEQYF. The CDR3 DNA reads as TGTGCCAGCCGGCACAGGGCGTCCTACGAGCAGTACTTC.

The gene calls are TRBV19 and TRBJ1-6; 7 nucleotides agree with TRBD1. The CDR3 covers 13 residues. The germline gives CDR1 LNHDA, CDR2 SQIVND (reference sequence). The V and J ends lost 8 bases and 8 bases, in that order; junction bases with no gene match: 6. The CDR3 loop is CASARQGDSPLHF. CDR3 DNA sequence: TGTGCCAGTGCCCGACAGGGTGATTCACCCCTCCACTTT.

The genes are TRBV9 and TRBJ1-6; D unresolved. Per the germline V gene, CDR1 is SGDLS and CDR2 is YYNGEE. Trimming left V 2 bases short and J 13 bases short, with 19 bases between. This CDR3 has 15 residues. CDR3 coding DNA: TGTGCCAGCAGCGTTGGGTCAGGCCCTGCCTCCCCCCTCCACTTT. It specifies CASSVGSGPASPLHF.

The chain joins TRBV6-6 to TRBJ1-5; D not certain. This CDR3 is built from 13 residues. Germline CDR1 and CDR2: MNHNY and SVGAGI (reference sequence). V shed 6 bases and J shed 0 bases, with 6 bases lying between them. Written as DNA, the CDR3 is TGTGCCAGCAGCCCCTCTAGCAATCAGCCCCAGCATTTT. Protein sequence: CASSPSSNQPQHF.

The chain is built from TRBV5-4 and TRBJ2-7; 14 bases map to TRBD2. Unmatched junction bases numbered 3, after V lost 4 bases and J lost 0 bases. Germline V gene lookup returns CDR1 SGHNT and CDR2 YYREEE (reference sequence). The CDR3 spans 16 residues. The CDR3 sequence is CASSTGTSGGSYEQYF. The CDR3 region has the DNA TGTGCCAGCAGCACCGGGACTAGCGGGGGCTCCTACGAGCAGTACTTC.

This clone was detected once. CDR3: CASSLALGGGAGDTQYF. In DNA form, the CDR3 reads TGTGCCAGCAGCTTAGCGCTAGGCGGGGGGGCCGGAGATACGCAGTATTTT. The chain links TRBV7-6 to TRBJ2-3, with TRBD2 matching over 9 bases. The ends lost 0 bases at V and 5 bases at J; junction bases unmatched: 9. Germline assignment: CDR1 SGHVS and CDR2 FNYEAQ. This CDR3 region has 17 residues.

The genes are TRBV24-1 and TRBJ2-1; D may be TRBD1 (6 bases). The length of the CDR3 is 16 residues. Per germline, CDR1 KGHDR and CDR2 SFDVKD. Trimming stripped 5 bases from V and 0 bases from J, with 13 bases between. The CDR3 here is CATSARTGHSYNEQFF. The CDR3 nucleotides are TGTGCCACCAGTGCTCGTACAGGGCACTCCTACAATGAGCAGTTCTTC.

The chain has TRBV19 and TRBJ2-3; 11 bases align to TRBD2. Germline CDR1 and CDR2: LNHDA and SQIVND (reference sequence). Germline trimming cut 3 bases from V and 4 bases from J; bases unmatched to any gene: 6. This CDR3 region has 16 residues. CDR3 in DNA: TGTGCCAGTAGTATCCGGGTAGCGGGGGGGCCAGATACGCAGTATTTT. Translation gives CASSIRVAGGPDTQYF.

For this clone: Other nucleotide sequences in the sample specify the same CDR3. Here the CDR3 DNA reads TGCGCCAGCAGCTTGGGACTAGCGACAGATACGCAGTATTTT. This translates into CASSLGLATDTQYF. The chain employs TRBV5-1 and TRBJ2-3; TRBD2 aligns across 8 bases. The CDR3 totals 14 residues. V lost 0 bases, J lost 3 bases, and 0 bases stayed unmatched. Looked up from germline, CDR1 is SGHRS and CDR2 is YFSETQ.

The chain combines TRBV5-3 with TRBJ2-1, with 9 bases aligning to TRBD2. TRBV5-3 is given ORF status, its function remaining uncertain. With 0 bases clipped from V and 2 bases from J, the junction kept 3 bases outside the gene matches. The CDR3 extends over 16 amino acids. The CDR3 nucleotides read TGTGCCAGAAGCTTGGCGGGACTAGCAACCTACAATGAGCAGTTCTTC. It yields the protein CARSLAGLATYNEQFF.

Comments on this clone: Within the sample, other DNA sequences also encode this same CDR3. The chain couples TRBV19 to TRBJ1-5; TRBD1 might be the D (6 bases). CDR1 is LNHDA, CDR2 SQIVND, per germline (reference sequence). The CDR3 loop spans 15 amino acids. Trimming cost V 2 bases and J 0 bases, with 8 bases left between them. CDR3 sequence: CASSITGYSNQPQHF. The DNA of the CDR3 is TGTGCCAGTAGTATAACAGGGTATAGCAATCAGCCCCAGCATTTT.

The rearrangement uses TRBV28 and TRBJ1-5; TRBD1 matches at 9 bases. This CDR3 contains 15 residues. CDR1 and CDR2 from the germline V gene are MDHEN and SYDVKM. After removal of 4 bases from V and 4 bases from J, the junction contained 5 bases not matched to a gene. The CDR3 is CASSSGQGRNQPQHF. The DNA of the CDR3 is TGTGCCAGCAGTTCCGGACAGGGGAGGAATCAGCCCCAGCATTTT.

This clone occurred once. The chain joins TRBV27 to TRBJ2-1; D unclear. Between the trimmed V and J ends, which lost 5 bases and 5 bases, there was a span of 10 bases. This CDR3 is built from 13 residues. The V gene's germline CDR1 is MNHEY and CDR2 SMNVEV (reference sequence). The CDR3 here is CASSLEQHNEQFF. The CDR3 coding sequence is TGTGCCAGCAGTCTCGAACAGCACAATGAGCAGTTCTTC.

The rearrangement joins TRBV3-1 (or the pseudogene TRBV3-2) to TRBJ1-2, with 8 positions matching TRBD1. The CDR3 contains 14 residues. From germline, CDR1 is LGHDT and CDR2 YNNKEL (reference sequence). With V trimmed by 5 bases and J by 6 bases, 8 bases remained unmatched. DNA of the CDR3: TGTGCCAGCAGCTCCCGGACAGGGAATGATGGCTACACCTTC. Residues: CASSSRTGNDGYTF.

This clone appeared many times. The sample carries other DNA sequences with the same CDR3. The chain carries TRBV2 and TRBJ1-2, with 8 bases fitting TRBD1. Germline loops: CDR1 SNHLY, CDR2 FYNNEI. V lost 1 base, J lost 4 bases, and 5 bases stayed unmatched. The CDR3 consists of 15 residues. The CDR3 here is CASSEGPGGPYGYTF. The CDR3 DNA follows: TGTGCCAGCAGTGAAGGGCCAGGGGGCCCCTATGGCTACACCTTC.

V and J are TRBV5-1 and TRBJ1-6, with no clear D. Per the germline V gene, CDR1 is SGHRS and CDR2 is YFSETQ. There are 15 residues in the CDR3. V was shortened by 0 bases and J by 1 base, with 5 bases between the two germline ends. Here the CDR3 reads CASSLELSYNSPLHF. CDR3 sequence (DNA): TGCGCCAGCAGCTTGGAACTGTCCTATAATTCACCCCTCCACTTT.